This TCR beta chain originates from a study of cytomegalovirus exposure and HLA in healthy donors. The PCR used 60 Vbeta and 13 Jbeta primers. Measured with immunoSEQ multiplex PCR; TCRdb has only the in-frame clones, and not every one. The table for this sample gives 50,000 to 70,000 clones. The receptor comes from a woman between 18 and 29 years old in good health and CMV-seronegative. Sequencing was carried out using PBMCs.

The DNA for the CDR3 is TGTGCCAGCAGCTTTCCGGGGAATTGGAACACCATATATTTT. Translating it yields CASSFPGNWNTIYF. The chain is built from TRBV11-3 and TRBJ1-3, with unresolved D. With 3 bases removed from V and 7 bases from J, the gap between germline ends came to 13 bases. Germline V CDR1 and CDR2: SGHNT, YENEEA. This CDR3 is built from 14 residues.